The 9 T cell receptor beta chains below all came from one sample that was sequenced in a study of T cell responses to AZD1222 COVID-19 vaccine. Measured with immunoSEQ multiplex PCR; TCRdb has only the in-frame clones, and not every one. The sample lists approximately 97,000 clones, 80% to 85% seen once, with about a sixth in the top ten. The source material was peripheral blood, sampled on day 0 of AZD1222 vaccination. These receptors were collected from an adult in good health.

CDR3 sequence reads: CAAASGHGNQPQHF. CDR3 in DNA: TGTGCCGCCGCGAGTGGGCATGGCAATCAGCCCCAGCATTTT. The V and J genes are TRBV24-1 and TRBJ1-5; D is unresolved. Germline CDR1 KGHDR, CDR2 SFDVKD. With 12 bases removed from V and 2 bases from J, the gap between germline ends came to 16 bases. This CDR3 contains 14 residues.

CDR3 DNA sequence: TGTGCCAGCAGTTACGGGGGACGGTTCAATTCACCCCTCCACTTT. It codes for CASSYGGRFNSPLHF. V and J are TRBV6-2 or TRBV6-3 and TRBJ1-6; maybe TRBD1 (5 bases). CDR3 length equals 15 residues. V shed 2 bases and J shed 7 bases, with 12 bases lying between them. CDR1 is MNHEY, CDR2 SVGEGT, per germline.

V usage is TRBV6-2 or TRBV6-3 and J usage is TRBJ1-4, with D hard to call. With 2 bases removed from V and 3 bases from J, the gap between germline ends came to 10 bases. CDR1 is MNHEY, CDR2 SVGEGT, per germline. The CDR3 covers 15 residues. The CDR3 here is CASSYGPDSNEKLFF. For the CDR3, the DNA is TGTGCCAGCAGTTACGGTCCGGATTCTAATGAAAAACTGTTTTTT.

V usage is TRBV7-9 and J usage is TRBJ1-2; the match to TRBD1 covers 9 bases. V gave up 4 bases and J gave up 1 base; unmatched junction bases: 7. Germline V lookup: CDR1 SEHNR, CDR2 FQNEAQ (reference sequence). The CDR3 consists of 16 residues. CDR3 sequence (DNA): TGTGCCAGCAGCTACACGGGACAGGGAAGTAACTATGGCTACACCTTC. The encoded protein is CASSYTGQGSNYGYTF.

A remark on this clone: Different DNA sequences within this sample yield the same CDR3. The chain is built from TRBV5-1 and TRBJ1-4; the match to TRBD1 covers 9 bases. CDR3 size: 15 residues. V shed 0 bases, J shed 4 bases, and the junction held 1 base outside the gene matches. The germline CDR1 and CDR2 sequences are SGHRS and YFSETQ. The CDR3 region has the DNA TGCGCCAGCAGCTTGGGGGACAGGGATAATGAAAAACTGTTTTTT. This translates into CASSLGDRDNEKLFF. Full variable domain (rest looked up from reference TRBV5-1 and TRBJ1-4): KAGVTQTPRYLIKTRGQQVTLSCSPISGHRSVSWYQQTPGQGLQFLFEYFSETQRNKGNFPGRFSGRQFSNSRSEMNVSTLELGDSALYLCASSLGDRDNEKLFFGSGTQLSVL.

The DNA for the CDR3 is TGTGCCAGCAGTTTGGACAGAGCAGCTAACTATGGCTACACCTTC. This translates into CASSLDRAANYGYTF. The chain uses TRBV27 and TRBJ1-2; D possibly corresponds to TRBD1 (6 bases). Deletions cut 3 bases from V and 0 bases from J, with 11 bases between. Looked up from germline, CDR1 is MNHEY and CDR2 is SMNVEV (reference sequence). CDR3 length: 15 residues.

V usage is TRBV7-9 and J usage is TRBJ1-1; D not resolved. Germline V gene lookup returns CDR1 SEHNR and CDR2 FQNEAQ (reference sequence). The CDR3 runs 14 residues. V lost 2 bases and J 4 bases, leaving 11 bases between the germline ends. The CDR3 DNA is TGTGCCAGCAGCTTACAGCGGGAAGGCACTGAAGCTTTCTTT. Its protein product is CASSLQREGTEAFF. The full variable domain, rest sourced from reference TRBV7-9 and TRBJ1-1, is DTGVSQNPRHKITKRGQNVTFRCDPISEHNRLYWYRQTLGQGPEFLTYFQNEAQLEKSRLLSDRFSAERPKGSFSTLEIQRTEQGDSAMYLCASSLQREGTEAFFGQGTRLTVV.

This chain links TRBV6-2 or TRBV6-3 with TRBJ2-7, with a possible D match to TRBD1 (5 bases). V was pared by 5 bases and J by 6 bases, with 20 bases between. The length of the CDR3 is 15 residues. Germline V CDR1 and CDR2: MNHEY, SVGEGT. The CDR3 DNA follows: TGTGCCAGCAGTGGACGGACCAGGGCGGAATCCGAGCAGTACTTC. Protein sequence: CASSGRTRAESEQYF.

The chain carries TRBV10-1 and TRBJ1-1, with 7 bases identical to TRBD1. The CDR3 is 14 amino acids. Germline trimming cut 4 bases from V and 5 bases from J; bases unmatched to any gene: 7. The germline gives CDR1 WNHNN, CDR2 SYGVQD (reference sequence). The CDR3 spells CASSAGTARTEAFF. In DNA, the CDR3 is TGCGCCAGCAGTGCCGGGACAGCGAGGACTGAAGCTTTCTTT.